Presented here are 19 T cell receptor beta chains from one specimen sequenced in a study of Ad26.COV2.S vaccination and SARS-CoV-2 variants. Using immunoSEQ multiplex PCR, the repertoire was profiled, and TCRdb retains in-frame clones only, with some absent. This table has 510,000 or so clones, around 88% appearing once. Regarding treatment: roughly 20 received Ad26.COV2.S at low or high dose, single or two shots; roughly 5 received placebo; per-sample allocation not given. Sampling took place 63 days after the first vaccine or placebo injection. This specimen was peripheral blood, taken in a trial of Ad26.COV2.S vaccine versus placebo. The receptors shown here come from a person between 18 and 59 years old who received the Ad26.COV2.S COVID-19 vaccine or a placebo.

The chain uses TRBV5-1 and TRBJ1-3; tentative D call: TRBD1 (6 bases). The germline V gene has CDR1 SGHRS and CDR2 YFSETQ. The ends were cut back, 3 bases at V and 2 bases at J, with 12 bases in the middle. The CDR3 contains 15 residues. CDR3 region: CASSSGVNPGNTIYF. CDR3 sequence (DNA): TGCGCCAGCAGCTCAGGGGTTAACCCTGGAAACACCATATATTTT.

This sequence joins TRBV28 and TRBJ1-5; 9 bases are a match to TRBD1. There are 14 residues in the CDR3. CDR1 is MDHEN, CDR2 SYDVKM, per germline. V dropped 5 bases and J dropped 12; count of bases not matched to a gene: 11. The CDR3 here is CASSPNRGRSHQHF. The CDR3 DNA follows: TGTGCCAGCAGTCCTAACAGGGGGCGCTCCCACCAGCATTTT.

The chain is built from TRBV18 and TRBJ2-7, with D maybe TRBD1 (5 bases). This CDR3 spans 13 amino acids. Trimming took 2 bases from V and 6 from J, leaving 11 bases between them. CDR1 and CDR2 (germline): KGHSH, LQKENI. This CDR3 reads CASSPNQGAEQYF. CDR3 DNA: TGTGCCAGCTCACCAAATCAGGGCGCCGAGCAGTACTTC.

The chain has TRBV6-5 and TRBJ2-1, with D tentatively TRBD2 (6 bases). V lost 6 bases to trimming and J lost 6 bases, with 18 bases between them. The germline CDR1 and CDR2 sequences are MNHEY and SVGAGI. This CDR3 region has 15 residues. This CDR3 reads CASRGDPGTPNEQFF. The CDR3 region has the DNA TGTGCCAGCAGGGGGGACCCTGGGACTCCCAATGAGCAGTTCTTC.

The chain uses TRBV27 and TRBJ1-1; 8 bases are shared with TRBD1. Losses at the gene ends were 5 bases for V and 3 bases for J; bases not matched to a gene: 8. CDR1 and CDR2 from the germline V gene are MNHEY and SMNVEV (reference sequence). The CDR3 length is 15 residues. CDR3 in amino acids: CASSSGQGSHTEAFF. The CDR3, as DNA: TGTGCCAGCAGTAGCGGACAGGGCTCGCACACTGAAGCTTTCTTT.

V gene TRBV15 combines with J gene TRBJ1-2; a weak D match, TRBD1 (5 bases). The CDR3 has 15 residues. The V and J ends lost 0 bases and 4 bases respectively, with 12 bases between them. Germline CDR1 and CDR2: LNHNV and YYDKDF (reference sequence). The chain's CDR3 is CATSRDPGQGYGYTF. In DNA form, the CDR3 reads TGTGCCACCAGCAGAGATCCTGGGCAGGGCTATGGCTACACCTTC.

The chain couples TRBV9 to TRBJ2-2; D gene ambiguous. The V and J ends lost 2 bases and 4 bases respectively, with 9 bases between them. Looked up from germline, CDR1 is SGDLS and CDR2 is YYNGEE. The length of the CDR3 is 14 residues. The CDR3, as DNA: TGTGCCAGCAGCGTGTTAAGTGGCACCGGGGAGCTGTTTTTT. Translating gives CASSVLSGTGELFF. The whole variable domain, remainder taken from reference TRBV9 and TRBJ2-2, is DSGVTQTPKHLITATGQRVTLRCSPRSGDLSVYWYQQSLDQGLQFLIQYYNGEERAKGNILERFSAQQFPDLHSELNLSSLELGDSALYFCASSVLSGTGELFFGEGSRLTVL.

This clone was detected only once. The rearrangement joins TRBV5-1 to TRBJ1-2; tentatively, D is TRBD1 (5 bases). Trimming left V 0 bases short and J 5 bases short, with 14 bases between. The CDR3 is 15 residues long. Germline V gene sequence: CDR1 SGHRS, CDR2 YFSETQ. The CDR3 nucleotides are TGCGCCAGCAGCTTGGAGGGACGGACTTCATATGGCTACACCTTC. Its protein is CASSLEGRTSYGYTF.

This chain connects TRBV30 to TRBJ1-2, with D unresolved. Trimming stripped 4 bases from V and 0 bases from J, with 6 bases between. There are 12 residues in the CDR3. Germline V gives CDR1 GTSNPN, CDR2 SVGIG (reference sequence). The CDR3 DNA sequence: TGTGCCTGGATGGTAGCTAACTATGGCTACACCTTC. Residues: CAWMVANYGYTF.

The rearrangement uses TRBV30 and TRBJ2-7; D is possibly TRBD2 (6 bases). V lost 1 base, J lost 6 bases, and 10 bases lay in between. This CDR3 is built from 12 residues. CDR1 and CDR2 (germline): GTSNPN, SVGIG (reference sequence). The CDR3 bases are TGTGCCTGGAGTGGGGGACTGGGCGAGCAGTACTTC. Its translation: CAWSGGLGEQYF. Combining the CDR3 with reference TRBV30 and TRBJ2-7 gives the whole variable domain SQTIHQWPATLVQPVGSPLSLECTVEGTSNPNLYWYRQAAGRGLQLLFYSVGIGQISSEVPQNLSASRPQDRQFILSSKKLLLSDSGFYLCAWSGGLGEQYFGPGTRLTVT.

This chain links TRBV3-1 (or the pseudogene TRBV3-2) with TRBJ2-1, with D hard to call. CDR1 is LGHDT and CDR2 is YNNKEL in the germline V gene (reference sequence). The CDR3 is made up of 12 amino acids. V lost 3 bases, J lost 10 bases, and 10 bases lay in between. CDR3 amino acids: CASSHLELEQFF. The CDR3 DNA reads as TGTGCCAGCAGCCATCTAGAACTAGAGCAGTTCTTC.

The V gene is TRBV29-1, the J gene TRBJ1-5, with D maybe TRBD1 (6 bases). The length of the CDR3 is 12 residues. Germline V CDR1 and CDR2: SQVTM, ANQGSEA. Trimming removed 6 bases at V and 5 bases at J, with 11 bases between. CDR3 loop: CSVGGGDQPQHF. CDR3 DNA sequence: TGCAGCGTGGGAGGGGGGGATCAGCCCCAGCATTTT.

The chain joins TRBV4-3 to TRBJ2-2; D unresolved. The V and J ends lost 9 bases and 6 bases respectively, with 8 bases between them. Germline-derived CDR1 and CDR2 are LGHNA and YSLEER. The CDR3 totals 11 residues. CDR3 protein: CASSTSGELFF. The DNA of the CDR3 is TGCGCCAGTAGCACGTCCGGGGAGCTGTTTTTT.

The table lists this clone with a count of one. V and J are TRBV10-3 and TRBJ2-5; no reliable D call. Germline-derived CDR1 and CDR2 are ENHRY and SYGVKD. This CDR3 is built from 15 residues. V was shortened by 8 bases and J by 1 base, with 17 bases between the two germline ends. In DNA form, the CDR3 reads TGTGCCATCTCTGTAGGGTTGGGCTCCCAAGAGACCCAGTACTTC. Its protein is CAISVGLGSQETQYF.

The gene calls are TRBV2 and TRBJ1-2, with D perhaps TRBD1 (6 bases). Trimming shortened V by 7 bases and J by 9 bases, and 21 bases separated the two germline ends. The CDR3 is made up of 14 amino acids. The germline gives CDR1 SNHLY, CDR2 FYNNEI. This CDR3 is CASKWEADGGRYTF. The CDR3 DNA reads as TGTGCCAGCAAGTGGGAGGCCGACGGGGGCCGCTACACCTTC.

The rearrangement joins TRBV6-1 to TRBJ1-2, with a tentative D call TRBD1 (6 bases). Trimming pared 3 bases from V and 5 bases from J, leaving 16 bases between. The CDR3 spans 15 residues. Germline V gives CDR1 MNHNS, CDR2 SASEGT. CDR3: CASSEAPGGLYGYTF. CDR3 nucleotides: TGTGCCAGCAGTGAGGCCCCCGGGGGCCTGTATGGCTACACCTTC.

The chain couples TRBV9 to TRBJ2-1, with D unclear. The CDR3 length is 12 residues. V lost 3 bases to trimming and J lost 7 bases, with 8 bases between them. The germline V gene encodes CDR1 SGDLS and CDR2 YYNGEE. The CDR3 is CASSAAINEQFF. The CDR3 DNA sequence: TGTGCCAGCAGCGCGGCGATAAATGAGCAGTTCTTC.

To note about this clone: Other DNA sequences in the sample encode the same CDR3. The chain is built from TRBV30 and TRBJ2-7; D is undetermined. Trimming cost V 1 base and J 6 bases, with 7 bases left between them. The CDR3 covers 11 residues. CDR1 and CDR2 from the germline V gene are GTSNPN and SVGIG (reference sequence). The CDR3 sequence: CAWSAGGEQYF. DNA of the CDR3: TGTGCCTGGAGTGCCGGTGGCGAGCAGTACTTC.

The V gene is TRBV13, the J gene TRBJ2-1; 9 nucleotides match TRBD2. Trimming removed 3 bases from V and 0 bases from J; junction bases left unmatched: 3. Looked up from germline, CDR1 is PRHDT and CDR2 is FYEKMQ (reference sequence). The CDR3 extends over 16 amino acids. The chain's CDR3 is CASSFLAGSSYNEQFF. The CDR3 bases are TGTGCCAGCAGCTTTCTAGCGGGGAGCTCCTACAATGAGCAGTTCTTC.